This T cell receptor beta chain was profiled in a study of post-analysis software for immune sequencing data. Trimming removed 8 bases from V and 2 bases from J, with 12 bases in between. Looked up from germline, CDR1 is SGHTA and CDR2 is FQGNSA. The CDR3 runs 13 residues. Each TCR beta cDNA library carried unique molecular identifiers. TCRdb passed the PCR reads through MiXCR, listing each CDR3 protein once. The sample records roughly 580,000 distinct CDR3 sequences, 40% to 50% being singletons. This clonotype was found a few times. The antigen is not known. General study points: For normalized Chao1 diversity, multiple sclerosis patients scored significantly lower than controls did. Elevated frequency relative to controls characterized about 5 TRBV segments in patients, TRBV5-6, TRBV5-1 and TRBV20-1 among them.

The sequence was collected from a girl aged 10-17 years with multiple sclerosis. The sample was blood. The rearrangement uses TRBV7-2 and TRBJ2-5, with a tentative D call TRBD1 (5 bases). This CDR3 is CASAPGHQETQYF. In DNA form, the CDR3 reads TGTGCCAGCGCCCCAGGACATCAAGAGACCCAGTACTTC. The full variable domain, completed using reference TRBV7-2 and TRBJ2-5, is GAGVSQSPSNKVTEKGKDVELRCDPISGHTALYWYRQSLGQGLEFLIYFQGNSAPDKSGLPSDRFSAERTGGSVSTLTIQRTQQEDSAVYLCASAPGHQETQYFGPGTRLLVL.